One and the same sample provided the 15 T cell receptor beta chains below, sequenced in a study of vaccination effects on CD4 cells after COVID-19 (dated by TCRdb to between 2021 and 2024). Their recognized antigens are unknown. Library construction relied on the immunoSEQ multiplex PCR assay. TCRdb stores this immuneACCESS table with in-frame sequences only. Part of the clones is absent; in the studies checked, under half of the shortfall reflects unresolved V genes, and no reason is known for the rest. In this sample the table shows around 60,000 clones, around three quarters of which occur a single time. Jointly, the top ten make up 3% of the sample. After less than 13 days of culture, CD4+ T cells were isolated with the EasySep CD4+ T cell isolation kit. The sequencing used CD4+ T cells from PBMCs cultured without peptide, collected before COVID-19 vaccination. Receptors were obtained from a human donor who received a COVID-19 vaccine.

In its sample, this clone was seen a few times. The chain recombines TRBV5-3 with TRBJ2-7; weak D call: TRBD2 (5 bases). TRBV5-3 is an ORF for which the function is uncertain. Trimming cost V 1 base and J 1 base, with 12 bases left between them. The CDR3 loop spans 15 amino acids. The CDR3 nucleotides read TGTGCCAGAAGCTTGTTGAGGGATCTTTCCTACGAGCAGTACGTC. Its translation is CARSLLRDLSYEQYV.

This clone was seen only once. The J gene is TRBJ1-4, the V gene TRBV7-2; D is perhaps TRBD1 (6 bases). Trimming removed 5 bases at V and 0 bases at J, with 10 bases between. Germline assignment: CDR1 SGHTA and CDR2 FQGNSA. The CDR3 totals 15 residues. As DNA, the CDR3 is TGTGCCAGCAGCCCCAGACAGGCAACTAATGAAAAACTGTTTTTT. Translated: CASSPRQATNEKLFF.

The chain carries TRBV2 and TRBJ1-4, with D possibly matching TRBD1 (5 bases). Trimming removed 2 bases at V and 5 bases at J, with 15 bases between. The germline gives CDR1 SNHLY, CDR2 FYNNEI. The CDR3 length is 16 residues. CDR3 amino acids: CASSETRGRANEKLFF. The CDR3, as DNA: TGTGCCAGCAGTGAAACAAGGGGCAGGGCCAATGAAAAACTGTTTTTT.

The chain is built from TRBV5-1 and TRBJ2-1; perhaps TRBD1 as D (5 bases). The germline V gene encodes CDR1 SGHRS and CDR2 YFSETQ. The V and J ends lost 2 bases and 0 bases respectively, with 6 bases between them. The CDR3 loop spans 14 amino acids. The CDR3 bases are TGCGCCAGCAGCTTTGACAGCTCCTACAATGAGCAGTTCTTC. Amino acid sequence: CASSFDSSYNEQFF.

This chain links TRBV4-3 with TRBJ2-6; no firm D call. V was cut by 0 bases and J by 8 bases, with 11 bases left in between. This CDR3 is built from 15 residues. The germline CDR1 and CDR2 sequences are LGHNA and YSLEER. The CDR3 is CASSQDRLASNVLTF. The CDR3 region has the DNA TGCGCCAGCAGCCAAGATCGACTGGCTTCCAACGTCCTGACTTTC.

The chain recombines TRBV6-5 with TRBJ1-2, with a tentative D call TRBD1 (5 bases). Trimming cost V 6 bases and J 2 bases, with 16 bases left between them. The CDR3 sequence is 15 residues long. Germline CDR1 and CDR2: MNHEY and SVGAGI. The CDR3 here is CASSAGGVLNYGYTF. The CDR3 DNA is TGTGCCAGCAGCGCTGGAGGGGTTCTGAACTATGGCTACACCTTC.

This clone was observed a handful of times. The J gene is TRBJ2-1, the V gene TRBV12-3 or TRBV12-4; the D gene is possibly TRBD1 (6 bases). Trimming took off 5 bases at V and 8 bases at J, with 10 bases between the two ends. The length of the CDR3 is 12 residues. CDR3 protein: CASSQGRDEQFF. CDR3 nucleotides: TGTGCCAGCAGTCAGGGGCGGGATGAGCAGTTCTTC.

The CDR3, as DNA: TGTGCCAGCAGCCTGGACAGCCAGTACGAGCAGTACGTC. Amino acid sequence: CASSLDSQYEQYV. The chain employs TRBV5-4 and TRBJ2-7; a possible D gene is TRBD1 (6 bases). The germline V and J ends were trimmed by 4 bases and 4 bases, with 12 bases remaining between them. Germline V gene data show CDR1 as SGHNT and CDR2 as YYREEE (reference sequence). The CDR3 has 13 amino acids.

The rearrangement joins TRBV18 to TRBJ1-1, with D perhaps TRBD1 (6 bases). Germline CDR1 KGHSH, CDR2 LQKENI. This CDR3 contains 12 residues. V was shortened by 2 bases and J by 5 bases, with 6 bases between the two germline ends. In nucleotides, the CDR3 is TGTGCCAGCTCACCAACAGGGACTGAAGCTTTCTTT. Amino acids: CASSPTGTEAFF. The variable domain in full, with the rest retrieved from reference TRBV18 and TRBJ1-1, is NAGVMQNPRHLVRRRGQEARLRCSPMKGHSHVYWYRQLPEEGLKFMVYLQKENIIDESGMPKERFSAEFPKEGPSILRIQQVVRGDSAAYFCASSPTGTEAFFGQGTRLTVV.

This clone has a single count. The chain recombines TRBV6-5 with TRBJ1-2, with TRBD1 as a possible D gene (6 bases). Between the trimmed V and J ends, which lost 6 bases and 4 bases, there was a span of 18 bases. The germline V gene encodes CDR1 MNHEY and CDR2 SVGAGI. The CDR3 covers 15 residues. The chain's CDR3 is CASSMGGREGYGYTF. In nucleotides, the CDR3 is TGTGCCAGCAGCATGGGGGGCAGGGAGGGCTATGGCTACACCTTC.

J is TRBJ1-1 and V is TRBV24-1; TRBD1 is a possible D gene (6 bases). The CDR3 extends over 13 amino acids. Germline values: CDR1 KGHDR, CDR2 SFDVKD. Trimming cost V 7 bases and J 5 bases, with 13 bases left between them. The CDR3 here is CATSSERGTEAFF. The DNA of the CDR3 is TGTGCCACCAGCAGCGAGAGGGGGACTGAAGCTTTCTTT.

V gene TRBV7-2 combines with J gene TRBJ2-1; 8 bases agree with TRBD1. J lost 1 base, V lost 5 bases, and 4 bases had no gene match. The CDR3 covers 15 residues. Germline V CDR1 and CDR2: SGHTA, FQGNSA. In nucleotides, the CDR3 is TGTGCCAGCAGCCCAAGACAGGGGTCCTACAATGAGCAGTTCTTC. Amino acids: CASSPRQGSYNEQFF. Based on the CDR3 plus reference TRBV7-2 and TRBJ2-1, the full variable domain is GAGVSQSPSNKVTEKGKDVELRCDPISGHTALYWYRQSLGQGLEFLIYFQGNSAPDKSGLPSDRFSAERTGGSVSTLTIQRTQQEDSAVYLCASSPRQGSYNEQFFGPGTRLTVL.

V gene TRBV25-1 combines with J gene TRBJ2-3, with D possibly being TRBD1 or TRBD2 (6 bases each). Germline-derived CDR1 and CDR2 are MGHDK and SYGVNS. Trimming left V 7 bases short and J 0 bases short, with 11 bases between. This CDR3 spans 14 amino acids. In DNA form, the CDR3 reads TGTGCCAGCACCGAAGGGGGGAGCACAGATACGCAGTATTTT. Translation: CASTEGGSTDTQYF.

V is TRBV6-2 or TRBV6-3 and J is TRBJ2-7, with a possible D match to TRBD2 (6 bases). V was trimmed by 2 bases and J by 4 bases, leaving 6 bases between them. CDR1 is MNHEY, CDR2 SVGEGT, per germline. There are 12 residues in the CDR3. In DNA, the CDR3 is TGTGCCAGCAGTTACGGGAGGTACGAGCAGTACGTC. This gives the protein CASSYGRYEQYV.

This chain uses TRBV28 with TRBJ1-5; TRBD1 matches at 10 bases. This CDR3 is 16 amino acids long. The ends lost 8 bases at V and 3 bases at J; junction bases unmatched: 10. CDR1 and CDR2 from the germline V gene are MDHEN and SYDVKM. The CDR3 loop reads CASRDRGGRDNQPQHF. Written as DNA, the CDR3 is TGTGCCAGCCGGGACAGGGGCGGCCGGGACAATCAGCCCCAGCATTTT.